This T cell receptor (beta chain) came from a study of blood T cell repertoires in COVID-19. As for the study in general: Specimens from acute and convalescent COVID-19 originated in the United States, Italy and Spain.

In the study's own analysis: The assay estimated nucleated cells by amplifying reference gene primers. The data were produced by immunoSEQ multiplex PCR, yet TCRdb's version contains in-frame clones alone and is incomplete. The D gene and trimming were derived from the DNA, and the V and J assignments and clone size from that table. The sample shows fewer than 80,000 clones, 78% of them seen only once. The Seattle patients joined while their infection was active and were tracked longitudinally afterward. V was pared by 6 bases and J by 4 bases, with 18 bases between. Looked up from germline, CDR1 is MDHEN and CDR2 is SYDVKM. The CDR3 sequence is 15 residues long.

Sample: peripheral blood. The chain links TRBV28 to TRBJ2-5; D might be TRBD1 (8 bases). The sequence was obtained from a man aged 55-75 years with COVID-19, enrolled during active disease. CDR3 loop: CASSPGHRGGETQYF. The CDR3 DNA follows: TGTGCCAGCAGCCCCGGGCACAGGGGGGGAGAGACCCAGTACTTC.